One and the same sample provided the 30 T cell receptor beta chains below, sequenced in a study of blood T cell repertoires in COVID-19. Sequenced by immunoSEQ multiplex PCR; TCRdb stores in-frame clones only, minus some. This table has about 300,000 clones, 88% appearing once. The sequenced material came from peripheral blood. The receptors come from a woman in her thirties with COVID-19, enrolled during active disease.

The chain recombines TRBV7-9 with TRBJ2-2; maybe TRBD2 (5 bases). Looked up from germline, CDR1 is SEHNR and CDR2 is FQNEAQ (reference sequence). Trimming took off 7 bases at V and 5 bases at J, with 20 bases between the two ends. The CDR3 sequence is 16 residues long. This CDR3 is CASIDSARGLTGELFF. The DNA for the CDR3 is TGTGCCAGCATCGACTCCGCCCGAGGACTTACCGGGGAGCTGTTTTTT.

The chain is built from TRBV27 and TRBJ2-6; 9 positions match TRBD1. Germline CDR1 and CDR2: MNHEY and SMNVEV (reference sequence). Trimming took 6 bases from V and 4 from J; bases not matched to a gene: 10. CDR3 size: 17 residues. The CDR3 coding sequence is TGTGCCAGCAGAAACCAACAGGGGGCGTCCGGGGCCAACGTCCTGACTTTC. This translates into CASRNQQGASGANVLTF. Filled out from reference TRBV27 and TRBJ2-6, the complete variable domain reads EAQVTQNPRYLITVTGKKLTVTCSQNMNHEYMSWYRQDPGLGLRQIYYSMNVEVTDKGDVPEGYKVSRKEKRNFPLILESPSPNQTSLYFCASRNQQGASGANVLTFGAGSRLTVL.

J is TRBJ1-1 and V is TRBV5-1, with 7 positions matching TRBD1. The CDR3 consists of 13 residues. The germline V gene has CDR1 SGHRS and CDR2 YFSETQ. J was trimmed by 7 bases and V by 4 bases; bases with no gene match: 7. The CDR3 region has the DNA TGCGCCAGCAGCCGGGACAGCCTTGGTGAAGCTTTCTTT. Its translation: CASSRDSLGEAFF.

The rearrangement uses TRBV2 and TRBJ2-3, with D possibly being TRBD1 (6 bases). Per the germline V gene, CDR1 is SNHLY and CDR2 is FYNNEI. This CDR3 has 13 amino acids. V was pared by 7 bases and J by 2 bases, with 10 bases between. The CDR3 here is CASKGTNTDTQYF. In DNA form, the CDR3 reads TGTGCCAGCAAAGGGACAAACACAGATACGCAGTATTTT.

V is TRBV29-1 and J is TRBJ2-1; 8 bases line up with TRBD2. After removal of 1 base from V and 15 bases from J, the junction contained 5 bases not matched to a gene. Germline V gene lookup returns CDR1 SQVTM and CDR2 ANQGSEA. The CDR3 has 11 amino acids. This chain's CDR3 is CSVEGGGIMFF. DNA for the CDR3: TGCAGCGTTGAAGGCGGGGGGATAATGTTCTTC.

V and J are TRBV5-1 and TRBJ1-2, with 10 bases aligning to TRBD1. The CDR3 loop spans 16 amino acids. The V segment lost 3 bases and the J segment 6 bases; nucleotides outside the gene matches: 11. Germline V lookup: CDR1 SGHRS, CDR2 YFSETQ. The CDR3 region has the DNA TGCGCCAGCAGCTCGCCCTCACGACAGGGGGCCGATGGCTACACCTTC. As protein: CASSSPSRQGADGYTF. Complete variable domain (other parts from reference TRBV5-1 and TRBJ1-2): KAGVTQTPRYLIKTRGQQVTLSCSPISGHRSVSWYQQTPGQGLQFLFEYFSETQRNKGNFPGRFSGRQFSNSRSEMNVSTLELGDSALYLCASSSPSRQGADGYTFGSGTRLTVV.

This clone was seen once. The chain is built from TRBV21-1 and TRBJ1-5. TRBV21-1 is labeled a pseudogene. CDR3 length: 14 residues. This CDR3 reads CASSRRGSNQPQHF. Written as DNA, the CDR3 is TGTGCCAGCAGCAGGAGAGGTAGCAATCAGCCCCAGCATTTT.

The V and J genes are TRBV5-4 and TRBJ2-2, with 9 nucleotides matching TRBD2. This CDR3 is built from 15 residues. The germline gives CDR1 SGHNT, CDR2 YYREEE (reference sequence). V lost 0 bases, J lost 5 bases, and 2 bases stayed unmatched. This CDR3 reads CASSLDLAGTGELFF. The CDR3 DNA sequence: TGTGCCAGCAGCTTGGACCTAGCGGGGACCGGGGAGCTGTTTTTT.

The genes are TRBV12-3 or TRBV12-4 and TRBJ1-2; 8 bases line up with TRBD1. The CDR3 runs 13 residues. The J segment lost 7 bases and the V segment lost 6 bases, leaving 7 bases of the junction unmatched. In DNA, the CDR3 is TGTGCCAGCAGCACCCCGGGACAGGTTGGCTACACCTTC. It is translated as CASSTPGQVGYTF.

The chain employs TRBV29-1 and TRBJ2-1; 9 positions agree with TRBD2. J gave up 6 bases and V 6 bases, and 6 bases lay outside the gene matches. CDR3 size: 13 residues. The germline gives CDR1 SQVTM, CDR2 ANQGSEA. CDR3 in DNA: TGCAGCGTAGGAGCGGGGGGTAGCAATGAGCAGTTCTTC. It codes for CSVGAGGSNEQFF.

The V gene is TRBV9, the J gene TRBJ2-1, with 7 nucleotides matching TRBD1. CDR1 is SGDLS, CDR2 YYNGEE, per germline. This CDR3 is built from 15 residues. The V gene end was trimmed by 4 bases and the J gene end by 4 bases; junction bases not matched to a gene: 8. CDR3 coding DNA: TGTGCCAGCAGCCTGGGACAGAACATTTACAATGAGCAGTTCTTC. Its translation: CASSLGQNIYNEQFF.

This clone was observed once. V gene TRBV11-3 combines with J gene TRBJ2-3, with no clear D. Germline-derived CDR1 and CDR2 are SGHNT and YENEEA. The CDR3 loop spans 15 amino acids. V lost 3 bases, J lost 0 bases, and 10 bases lay in between. This CDR3 reads CASSFVPTSTDTQYF. In nucleotides, the CDR3 is TGTGCCAGCAGCTTTGTCCCGACTAGCACAGATACGCAGTATTTT.

This clone showed up just once. V usage is TRBV13 and J usage is TRBJ2-3; 9 positions match TRBD1. The CDR3 is 15 amino acids. Germline V gene lookup returns CDR1 PRHDT and CDR2 FYEKMQ (reference sequence). Trimming removed 4 bases from V and 3 bases from J; junction bases left unmatched: 5. In DNA, the CDR3 is TGTGCCAGCAGCTCCCGACAGGGGGTAACAGATACGCAGTATTTT. Translation gives CASSSRQGVTDTQYF.

Only a few counts were recorded for this clone. The V call is TRBV2, the J call TRBJ2-2, with D possibly being TRBD1 (6 bases). V lost 5 bases, J lost 8 bases, and 18 bases lay in between. Germline loops: CDR1 SNHLY, CDR2 FYNNEI. The CDR3 sequence is 15 residues long. CDR3 DNA: TGTGCCAGCAGTCCGATTGACAGGTTACGTGGGGAGCTGTTTTTT. Amino acids: CASSPIDRLRGELFF. The full variable domain, with the rest looked up from reference TRBV2 and TRBJ2-2, is EPEVTQTPSHQVTQMGQEVILRCVPISNHLYFYWYRQILGQKVEFLVSFYNNEISEKSEIFDDQFSVERPDGSNFTLKIRSTKLEDSAMYFCASSPIDRLRGELFFGEGSRLTVL.

Only one count was recorded for this clone. The rearrangement uses TRBV12-3 or TRBV12-4 and TRBJ1-1; D perhaps matches TRBD1 (5 bases). This CDR3 region has 13 residues. V was shortened by 3 bases and J by 4 bases, with 9 bases between the two germline ends. CDR3 amino acids: CASSFQGGTEAFF. As DNA, the CDR3 is TGTGCCAGCAGTTTTCAGGGTGGCACTGAAGCTTTCTTT.

Here the CDR3 DNA reads TGTGCCAGTAGTATTGGGGACAGGGATGGCTACACCTTC. The encoded protein is CASSIGDRDGYTF. The chain employs TRBV19 and TRBJ1-2; 9 nucleotides agree with TRBD1. After removal of 3 bases from V and 6 bases from J, the junction contained 2 bases not matched to a gene. Germline loops: CDR1 LNHDA, CDR2 SQIVND (reference sequence). This CDR3 has 13 amino acids.

The V call is TRBV24-1, the J call TRBJ2-5; 7 bases line up with TRBD2. Germline V gives CDR1 KGHDR, CDR2 SFDVKD. CDR3 length: 17 residues. After removal of 2 bases from V and 1 base from J, the junction contained 9 bases not matched to a gene. The CDR3 reads CATSDSRRGGGQETQYF. The CDR3 region has the DNA TGTGCCACCAGTGATTCCCGGCGGGGCGGGGGCCAAGAGACCCAGTACTTC.

The V call is TRBV27, the J call TRBJ1-1; D is undetermined. From germline, CDR1 is MNHEY and CDR2 SMNVEV (reference sequence). This CDR3 spans 14 amino acids. Trimming removed 10 bases at V and 0 bases at J, with 15 bases between. The CDR3 spells CATRKAMVNTEAFF. The CDR3 DNA sequence: TGTGCCACCCGAAAAGCGATGGTGAACACTGAAGCTTTCTTT.

This chain uses TRBV27 with TRBJ2-7; 12 nucleotides align to TRBD2. This CDR3 region has 14 residues. The germline V gene encodes CDR1 MNHEY and CDR2 SMNVEV (reference sequence). V was clipped by 4 bases and J by 6 bases; unmatched bases: 4. The CDR3 reads CASSSLAGGGEQYV. Here the CDR3 DNA reads TGTGCCAGCAGTTCCCTAGCGGGGGGGGGCGAGCAGTACGTC.

The rearrangement links TRBV27 to TRBJ2-7; 8 bases match TRBD2. V was clipped by 6 bases and J by 0 bases; unmatched bases: 7. Looked up from germline, CDR1 is MNHEY and CDR2 is SMNVEV (reference sequence). There are 15 residues in the CDR3. The CDR3 DNA reads as TGTGCCAGCAGCAAAAGCGGGACTAGCTCCTACGAGCAGTACTTC. The encoded protein is CASSKSGTSSYEQYF.

The chain joins TRBV6-5 to TRBJ2-7; 7 bases are shared with TRBD1. This CDR3 comprises 14 residues. Trimming at V came to 8 bases and at J to 6 bases, leaving 13 bases not matched to a gene. Germline lookup yields CDR1 MNHEY and CDR2 SVGAGI. CDR3 nucleotides: TGTGCCAGCCGAGAATACAGGGGACGGAGCGAGCAGTACGTC. It specifies CASREYRGRSEQYV.

The chain uses TRBV5-6 and TRBJ1-1; D is possibly TRBD1 (5 bases). The V gene lost 0 bases and the J gene lost 0 bases, with 12 bases spanning the gap. Germline assignment: CDR1 SGHDT and CDR2 YYEEEE. There are 16 residues in the CDR3. The CDR3 is CASSLEVGQLNTEAFF. The CDR3, as DNA: TGTGCCAGCAGCTTGGAGGTGGGGCAGCTGAACACTGAAGCTTTCTTT.

The genes are TRBV5-1 and TRBJ2-3, with 9 bases lining up with TRBD1. The CDR3 totals 16 residues. Germline V gives CDR1 SGHRS, CDR2 YFSETQ. V dropped 3 bases and J dropped 3; count of bases not matched to a gene: 8. CDR3 region: CASSWTGAGVTDTQYF. The CDR3 coding sequence is TGCGCCAGCAGCTGGACAGGGGCTGGGGTGACAGATACGCAGTATTTT.

The gene calls are TRBV7-9 and TRBJ1-5; D is possibly TRBD1 (5 bases). Germline CDR1 is SEHNR and CDR2 is FQNEAQ (reference sequence). V was shortened by 3 bases and J by 4 bases, with 7 bases between the two germline ends. This CDR3 spans 13 amino acids. The CDR3 here is CASSFGGNQPQHF. Here the CDR3 DNA reads TGTGCCAGCAGCTTTGGGGGGAATCAGCCCCAGCATTTT.

The CDR3 nucleotides are TGTGCCAGCAGCCCCCCCCCGGGACAGGCTCCACGGGGAGCTTTCTTT. It codes for CASSPPPGQAPRGAFF. This sequence joins TRBV6-6 and TRBJ1-1; 8 bases fit TRBD1. Per the germline V gene, CDR1 is MNHNY and CDR2 is SVGAGI (reference sequence). Germline trimming cut 6 bases from V and 10 bases from J; bases unmatched to any gene: 19. This CDR3 is 16 amino acids long.

The rearrangement links TRBV9 to TRBJ2-3; tentative D call: TRBD2 (5 bases). This CDR3 spans 15 amino acids. Trimming shortened V by 0 bases and J by 4 bases, and 12 bases separated the two germline ends. Germline CDR1 is SGDLS and CDR2 is YYNGEE. CDR3 sequence: CASSVGGIEADTQYF. Written as DNA, the CDR3 is TGTGCCAGCAGCGTAGGAGGGATAGAGGCAGATACGCAGTATTTT.

This clone has just a few counts. The chain recombines TRBV13 with TRBJ1-2; 9 nucleotides agree with TRBD1. The CDR3 totals 15 residues. Trimming took 5 bases from V and 4 from J; bases not matched to a gene: 8. CDR1 and CDR2 (germline): PRHDT, FYEKMQ (reference sequence). CDR3 nucleotide sequence: TGTGCCAGCAGCCTATACCGGGACAGGGTCTATGGCTACACCTTC. Residues: CASSLYRDRVYGYTF.

This chain links TRBV19 with TRBJ1-2; no firm D call. V lost 6 bases, J lost 0 bases, and 11 bases lay in between. CDR3 size: 14 residues. The germline CDR1 and CDR2 sequences are LNHDA and SQIVND (reference sequence). The CDR3 loop is CASRAQQSNYGYTF. CDR3 nucleotide sequence: TGTGCCAGTAGAGCACAGCAATCTAACTATGGCTACACCTTC.

V is TRBV11-3 and J is TRBJ2-7, with TRBD1 identical over 9 bases. Germline CDR1 reads SGHNT; CDR2 reads YENEEA. J lost 0 bases, V lost 5 bases, and 5 bases had no gene match. The CDR3 consists of 15 residues. This CDR3 reads CASSPWTGDSYEQYF. Written as DNA, the CDR3 is TGTGCCAGCAGCCCGTGGACAGGGGACTCCTACGAGCAGTACTTC.

The chain combines TRBV7-9 with TRBJ1-4; 7 bases are shared with TRBD1. The CDR3 consists of 16 residues. The V segment lost 6 bases and the J segment 6 bases; nucleotides outside the gene matches: 13. In germline, CDR1 is SEHNR, CDR2 FQNEAQ (reference sequence). For the CDR3, the DNA is TGTGCCAGCAGTTTGGCCACCGGGACAGCTTATGAAAAACTGTTTTTT. Its protein product is CASSLATGTAYEKLFF.